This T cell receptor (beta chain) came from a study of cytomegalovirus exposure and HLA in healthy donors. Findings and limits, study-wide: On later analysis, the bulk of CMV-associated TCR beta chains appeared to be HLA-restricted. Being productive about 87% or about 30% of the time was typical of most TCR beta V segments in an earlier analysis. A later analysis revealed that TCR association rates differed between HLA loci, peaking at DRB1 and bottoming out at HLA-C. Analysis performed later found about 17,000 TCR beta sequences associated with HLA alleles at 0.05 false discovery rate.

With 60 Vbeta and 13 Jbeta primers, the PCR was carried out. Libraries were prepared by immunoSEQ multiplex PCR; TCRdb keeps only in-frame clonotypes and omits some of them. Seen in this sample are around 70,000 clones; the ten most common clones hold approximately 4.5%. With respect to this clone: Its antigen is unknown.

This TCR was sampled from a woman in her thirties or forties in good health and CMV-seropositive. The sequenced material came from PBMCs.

The CDR3 nucleotides are TGCGCCAGCAGCTTGACGGGAGTTGGGACCGGGGAGCTGTTTTTT. Protein: CASSLTGVGTGELFF. The rearrangement joins TRBV5-1 to TRBJ2-2, with D maybe TRBD2 (6 bases). Trimming took 1 base from V and 5 from J, leaving 12 bases between them. Germline CDR1 is SGHRS and CDR2 is YFSETQ. This CDR3 is 15 amino acids long.